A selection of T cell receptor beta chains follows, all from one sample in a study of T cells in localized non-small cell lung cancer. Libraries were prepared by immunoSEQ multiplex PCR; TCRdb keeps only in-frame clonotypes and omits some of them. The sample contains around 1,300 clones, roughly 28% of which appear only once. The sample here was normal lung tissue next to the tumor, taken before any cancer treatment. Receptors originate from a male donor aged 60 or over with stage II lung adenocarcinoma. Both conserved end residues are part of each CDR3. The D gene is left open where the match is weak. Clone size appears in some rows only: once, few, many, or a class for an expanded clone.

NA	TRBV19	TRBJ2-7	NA	CASSEMGAALGEQYF	TGTGCCAGTAGCGAGATGGGCGCGGCCCTAGGCGAGCAGTACTTC
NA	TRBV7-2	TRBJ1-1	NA	CASSSGQKGPAFF	TGTGCCAGCAGCTCCGGACAGAAGGGGCCAGCTTTCTTT
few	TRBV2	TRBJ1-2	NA	CASSEAAAGYTF	TGTGCCAGCAGTGAAGCCGCGGCTGGCTACACCTTC
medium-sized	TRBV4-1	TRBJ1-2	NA	CASSQEMTVRRGYTF	TGCGCCAGCAGCCAAGAGATGACTGTACGTAGAGGCTACACCTTC
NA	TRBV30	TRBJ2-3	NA	CAWEAGAADTQYF	TGTGCCTGGGAAGCAGGGGCCGCAGATACGCAGTATTTT
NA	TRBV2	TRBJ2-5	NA	CASSQDPGVRETQYF	TGTGCCAGCAGCCAAGACCCGGGGGTGAGGGAGACCCAGTACTTC
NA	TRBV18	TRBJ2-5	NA	CASSPPPGGETQYF	TGTGCCAGCTCACCACCGCCAGGAGGAGAGACCCAGTACTTC
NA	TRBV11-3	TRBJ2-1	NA	CASSSTRGGLGWNEQFF	TGTGCCAGCAGCTCCACGAGGGGGGGCCTGGGGTGGAATGAGCAGTTCTTC
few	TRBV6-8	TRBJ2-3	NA	CASRPYGGTGLGDTQYF	TGTGCCAGCAGACCTTATGGGGGAACAGGGCTAGGAGATACGCAGTATTTT
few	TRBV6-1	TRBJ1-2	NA	CASSEVGSGVYGYTF	TGTGCCAGCAGTGAAGTGGGCTCCGGCGTCTATGGCTACACCTTC
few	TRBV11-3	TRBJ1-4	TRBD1	CASSLVRGPNEKLFF	TGTGCCAGCAGCTTAGTAAGGGGGCCAAATGAAAAACTGTTTTTT
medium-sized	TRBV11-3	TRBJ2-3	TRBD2	CASSPASGGGSTQYF	TGTGCCAGCAGCCCCGCTAGCGGGGGTGGGTCGACGCAGTATTTT
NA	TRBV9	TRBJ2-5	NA	CASSVGDYQETQYF	TGTGCCAGCAGCGTGGGGGACTACCAAGAGACCCAGTACTTC
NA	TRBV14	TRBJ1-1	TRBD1	CASSHRRDRYPWATEAFF	TGTGCCAGCAGCCACCGACGGGACAGGTACCCTTGGGCCACTGAAGCTTTCTTT
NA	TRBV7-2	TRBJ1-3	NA	CASSQDGPRSGNTIYF	TGTGCCAGCAGCCAAGATGGGCCCAGATCTGGAAACACCATATATTTT
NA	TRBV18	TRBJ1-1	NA	CASSPGVGGNTEAFF	TGTGCCAGCTCACCAGGGGTTGGGGGGAACACTGAAGCTTTCTTT
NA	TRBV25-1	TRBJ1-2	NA	CASSETSLYGYTF	TGTGCCAGCAGTGAGACAAGTCTATATGGCTACACCTTC
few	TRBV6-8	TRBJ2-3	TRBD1	CASSYSPQGVADTQYF	TGTGCCAGCAGTTACTCCCCACAGGGGGTTGCAGATACGCAGTATTTT
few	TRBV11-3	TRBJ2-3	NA	CASSLDSHNTGLTDTQYF	TGTGCCAGCAGCCTAGACAGTCACAACACAGGACTCACAGATACGCAGTATTTT
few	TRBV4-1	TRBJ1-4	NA	CASSQEQQVEKLFF	TGCGCCAGCAGCCAAGAGCAACAGGTCGAAAAACTGTTTTTT
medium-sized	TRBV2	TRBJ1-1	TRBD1	CAEGGRGDTEAFF	TGTGCGGAGGGGGGCAGGGGGGACACTGAAGCTTTCTTT
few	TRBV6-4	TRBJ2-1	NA	CASSERLELYNEQFF	TGTGCCAGCTCAGAACGACTAGAGCTATACAATGAGCAGTTCTTC
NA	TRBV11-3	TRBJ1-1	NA	CASSPRHSGLGTEAFF	TGTGCCAGCAGCCCGCGCCACTCCGGTTTAGGCACTGAAGCTTTCTTT
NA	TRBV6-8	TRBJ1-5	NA	CASSYSGVNQPQHF	TGTGCCAGCAGTTACTCCGGGGTCAATCAGCCCCAGCATTTT
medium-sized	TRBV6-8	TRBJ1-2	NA	CASSEDSNNYGYTF	TGTGCCAGCAGTGAGGACAGCAATAACTATGGCTACACCTTC
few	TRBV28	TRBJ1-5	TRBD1	CASSFPRTGGQPQHF	TGTGCCAGCAGTTTCCCAAGGACAGGGGGCCAGCCCCAGCATTTT
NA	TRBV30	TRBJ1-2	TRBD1	CAWDRGGYGYTF	TGTGCCTGGGACAGGGGAGGGTACGGCTACACCTTC
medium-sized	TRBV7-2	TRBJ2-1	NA	CASSTTRYNEQFF	TGTGCCAGCAGCACCACTAGATACAATGAGCAGTTCTTC
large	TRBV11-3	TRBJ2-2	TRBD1	CASSSLQGGETGELFF	TGTGCCAGCAGCTCCTTACAGGGGGGAGAGACCGGGGAGCTGTTTTTT
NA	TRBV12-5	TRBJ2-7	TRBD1	CASGLDRAIYEQYF	TGTGCTAGTGGATTGGACAGGGCCATCTACGAGCAGTACTTC
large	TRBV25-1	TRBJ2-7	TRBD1	CASSELGDRDSYEQYF	TGTGCCAGCAGTGAATTAGGGGACAGGGACTCCTACGAGCAGTACTTC
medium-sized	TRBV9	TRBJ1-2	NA	CASSVEDNYGYTF	TGTGCCAGCAGCGTAGAAGATAACTATGGCTACACCTTC
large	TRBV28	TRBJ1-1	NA	CASWKVNTEAFF	TGTGCCAGCTGGAAGGTGAACACTGAAGCTTTCTTT
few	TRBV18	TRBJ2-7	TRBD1	CASSPRSTGGDEQYF	TGTGCCAGCTCACCACGGAGTACAGGGGGCGACGAGCAGTACTTC
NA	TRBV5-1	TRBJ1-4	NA	CASSLAKPSEKLFF	TGCGCCAGCAGCTTGGCCAAGCCTAGTGAAAAACTGTTTTTT
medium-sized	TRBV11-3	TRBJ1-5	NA	CASSPLIGSNQPQHF	TGTGCCAGCAGCCCCTTAATAGGTAGCAATCAGCCCCAGCATTTT
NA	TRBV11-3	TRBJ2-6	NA	CASSLKGAGANVLTF	TGTGCCAGCAGCTTAAAGGGGGCTGGGGCCAACGTCCTGACTTTC
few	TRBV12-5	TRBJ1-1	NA	CASGLGTVEAFF	TGTGCTAGTGGTTTGGGGACAGTTGAAGCTTTCTTT
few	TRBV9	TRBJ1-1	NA	CASSDAGNTEAFF	TGTGCCAGCAGTGATGCCGGGAACACTGAAGCTTTCTTT
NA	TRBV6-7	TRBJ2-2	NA	CASGVVIRAGELFF	TGTGCCAGCGGTGTAGTTATTCGGGCCGGGGAGCTGTTTTTT
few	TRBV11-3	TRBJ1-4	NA	CASRSERDFEKLFF	TGTGCCAGCAGGTCAGAAAGGGACTTTGAAAAACTGTTTTTT
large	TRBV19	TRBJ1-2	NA	CASSMDGHWVGYTF	TGTGCCAGTAGTATGGACGGGCACTGGGTGGGCTACACCTTC
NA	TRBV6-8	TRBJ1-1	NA	CASSLLVRNTEAFF	TGTGCCAGCAGCTTACTGGTGAGGAACACTGAAGCTTTCTTT
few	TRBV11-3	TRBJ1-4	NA	CASSQGRGVAGEKLFF	TGTGCCAGCAGCCAGGGTCGCGGGGTCGCCGGGGAAAAACTGTTTTTT
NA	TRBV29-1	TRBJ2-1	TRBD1	CSVVAQPGQGYNEQFF	TGCAGCGTTGTGGCCCAACCGGGACAGGGGTACAATGAGCAGTTCTTC
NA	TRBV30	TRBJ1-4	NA	CAWSEGHRNEKLFF	TGTGCCTGGAGTGAAGGACACCGTAATGAAAAACTGTTTTTT
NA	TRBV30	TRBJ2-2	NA	CAWSLVTGTGELFF	TGTGCCTGGAGTCTGGTAACCGGGACCGGGGAGCTGTTTTTT
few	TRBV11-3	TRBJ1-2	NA	CASSLERRADGYTF	TGTGCCAGCAGCTTAGAACGCAGGGCGGATGGCTACACCTTC
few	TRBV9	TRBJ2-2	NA	CASSTGQLTNTGELFF	TGTGCCAGCAGCACCGGACAGCTAACGAACACCGGGGAGCTGTTTTTT
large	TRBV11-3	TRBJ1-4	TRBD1	CASSQAYPTGPNEKLFF	TGTGCCAGCAGCCAAGCGTACCCGACAGGGCCGAATGAAAAACTGTTTTTT
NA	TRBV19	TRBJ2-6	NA	CASSIIEGIGANVLTF	TGTGCCAGTAGTATAATCGAGGGGATTGGGGCCAACGTCCTGACTTTC
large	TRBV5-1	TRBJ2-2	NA	CASSLEQRGSNTGELFF	TGCGCCAGCAGCTTAGAACAGAGGGGGTCGAACACCGGGGAGCTGTTTTTT